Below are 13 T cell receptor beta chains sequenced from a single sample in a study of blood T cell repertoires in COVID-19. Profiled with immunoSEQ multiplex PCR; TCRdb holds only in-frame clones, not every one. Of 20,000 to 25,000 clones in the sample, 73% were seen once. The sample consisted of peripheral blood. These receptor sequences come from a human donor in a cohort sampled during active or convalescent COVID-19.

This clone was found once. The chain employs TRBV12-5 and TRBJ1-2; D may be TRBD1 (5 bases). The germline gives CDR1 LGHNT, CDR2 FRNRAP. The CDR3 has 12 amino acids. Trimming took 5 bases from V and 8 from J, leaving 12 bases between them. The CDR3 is CASGHQGRGYTF. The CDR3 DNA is TGTGCTAGTGGTCATCAGGGCCGCGGCTACACCTTC. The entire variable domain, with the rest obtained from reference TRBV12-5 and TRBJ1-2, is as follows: DARVTQTPRHKVTEMGQEVTMRCQPILGHNTVFWYRQTMMQGLELLAYFRNRAPLDDSGMPKDRFSAEMPDATLATLKIQPSEPRDSAVYFCASGHQGRGYTFGSGTRLTVV.

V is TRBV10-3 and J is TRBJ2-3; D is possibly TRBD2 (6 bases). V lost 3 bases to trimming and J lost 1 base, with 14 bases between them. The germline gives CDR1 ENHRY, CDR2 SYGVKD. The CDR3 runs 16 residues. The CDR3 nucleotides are TGTGCCATCAGTGATACTAGCCCCTCGCGCACAGATACGCAGTATTTT. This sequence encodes CAISDTSPSRTDTQYF.

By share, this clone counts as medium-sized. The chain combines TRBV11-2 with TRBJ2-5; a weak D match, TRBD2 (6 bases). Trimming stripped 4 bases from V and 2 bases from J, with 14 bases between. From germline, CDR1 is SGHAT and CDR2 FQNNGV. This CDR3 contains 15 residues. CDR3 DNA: TGTGCCAGCAGCTCCTCCGGGGGACCTCAAGAGACCCAGTACTTC. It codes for CASSSSGGPQETQYF.

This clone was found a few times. CDR3 nucleotides: TGTGCCAGCAGCTTAACTCGGGCTAGCGGGGGAGCCTACAATGAGCAGTTCTTC. Amino acids: CASSLTRASGGAYNEQFF. V gene TRBV7-3 combines with J gene TRBJ2-1; 10 bases align to TRBD2. The CDR3 is made up of 18 amino acids. The junction had 7 bases not matched to a gene; V was cut back by 0 bases and J by 2 bases. CDR1 and CDR2 from the germline V gene are SGHTA and FQGTGA.

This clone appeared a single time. The CDR3 spells CASRGQGAGGELFF. CDR3 DNA: TGTGCCAGCAGGGGACAGGGGGCAGGCGGGGAGCTGTTTTTT. The chain carries TRBV28 and TRBJ2-2; 12 bases agree with TRBD1. V shed 6 bases and J 7 bases; nucleotides not matched to a gene: 3. The CDR3 spans 14 residues. CDR1 is MDHEN, CDR2 SYDVKM, per germline.

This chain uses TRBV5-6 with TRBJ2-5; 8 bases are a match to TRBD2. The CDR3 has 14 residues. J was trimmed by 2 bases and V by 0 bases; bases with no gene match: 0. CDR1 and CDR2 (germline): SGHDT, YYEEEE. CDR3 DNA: TGTGCCAGCAGCTTGGCGGGGGGGCAAGAGACCCAGTACTTC. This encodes CASSLAGGQETQYF.

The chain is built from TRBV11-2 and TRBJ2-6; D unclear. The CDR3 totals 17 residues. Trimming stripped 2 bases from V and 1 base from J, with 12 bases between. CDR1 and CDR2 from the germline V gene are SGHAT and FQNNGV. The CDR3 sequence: CASSLNALGSGANVLTF. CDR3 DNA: TGTGCCAGCAGCTTAAACGCCCTCGGGTCTGGGGCCAACGTCCTGACTTTC.

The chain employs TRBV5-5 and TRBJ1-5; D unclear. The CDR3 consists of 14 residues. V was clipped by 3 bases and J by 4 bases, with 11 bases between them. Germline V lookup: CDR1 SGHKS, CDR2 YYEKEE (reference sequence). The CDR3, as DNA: TGTGCCAGCAGCTCCGGACGGGATAATCAGCCCCAGCATTTT. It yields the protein CASSSGRDNQPQHF.

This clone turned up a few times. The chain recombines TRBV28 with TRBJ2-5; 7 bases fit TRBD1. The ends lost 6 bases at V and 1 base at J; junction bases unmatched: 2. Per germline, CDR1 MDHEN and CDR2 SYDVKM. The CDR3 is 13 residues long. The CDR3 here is CASRDRAQETQYF. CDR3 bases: TGTGCCAGCAGAGACAGGGCCCAAGAGACCCAGTACTTC.

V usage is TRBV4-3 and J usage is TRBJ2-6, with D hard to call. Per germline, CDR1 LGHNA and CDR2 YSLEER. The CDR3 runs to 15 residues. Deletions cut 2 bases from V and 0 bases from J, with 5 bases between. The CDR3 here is CASSQSRSGANVLTF. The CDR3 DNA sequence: TGCGCCAGCAGCCAAAGCCGCTCTGGGGCCAACGTCCTGACTTTC.

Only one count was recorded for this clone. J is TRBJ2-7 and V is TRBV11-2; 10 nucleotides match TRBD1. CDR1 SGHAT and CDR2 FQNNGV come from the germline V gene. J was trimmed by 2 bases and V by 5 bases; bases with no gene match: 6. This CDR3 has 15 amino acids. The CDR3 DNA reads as TGTGCCAGCAGCGCCTCGACAGGGGGCGCCTACGAGCAGTACTTC. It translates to CASSASTGGAYEQYF.

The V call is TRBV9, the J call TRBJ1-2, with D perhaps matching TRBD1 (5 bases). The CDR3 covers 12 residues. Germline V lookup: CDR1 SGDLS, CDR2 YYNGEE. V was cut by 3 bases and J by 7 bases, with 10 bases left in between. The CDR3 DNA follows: TGTGCCAGCAGCGGGACCAGGGCTGGCTACACCTTC. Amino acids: CASSGTRAGYTF. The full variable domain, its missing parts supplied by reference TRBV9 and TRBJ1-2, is DSGVTQTPKHLITATGQRVTLRCSPRSGDLSVYWYQQSLDQGLQFLIQYYNGEERAKGNILERFSAQQFPDLHSELNLSSLELGDSALYFCASSGTRAGYTFGSGTRLTVV.

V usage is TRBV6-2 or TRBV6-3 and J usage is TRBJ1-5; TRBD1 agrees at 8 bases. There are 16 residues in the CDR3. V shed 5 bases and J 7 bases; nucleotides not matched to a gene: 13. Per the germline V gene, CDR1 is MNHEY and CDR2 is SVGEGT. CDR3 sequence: CASSPWTGSPRQPQHF. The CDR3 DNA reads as TGTGCCAGCAGTCCATGGACAGGGTCCCCCCGACAGCCCCAGCATTTT.